This paragraph reports one TCR beta chain. This CDR3 region has 14 residues. In germline, CDR1 is SNHLY, CDR2 FYNNEI. Trimming pared 8 bases from V and 5 bases from J, leaving 16 bases between. Each CDR3 protein is one row after TCRdb ran MiXCR on the reads. The sample shows about 310,000 distinct CDR3 sequences, about a sixth of them seen only once. These data come from a study of T cell repertoires in cytomegalovirus infection. The clonotype originates from a human donor in good health (CMV status not recorded). Some clones in this sample may be carry-over from other donors' samples. The sequenced material came from PBMCs. V usage is TRBV2 and J usage is TRBJ1-5; D might be TRBD1 (5 bases). The CDR3 sequence is CASHPTGTHQPQHF. CDR3 nucleotide sequence: TGTGCCAGCCACCCTACCGGGACCCATCAGCCCCAGCATTTT.